This T cell receptor beta chain is drawn from a study of response to subunit inactivated influenza vaccine. The study, taken as a whole, reports: Researchers suggested that each seasonal influenza vaccination recruits few new T cells.

Points on this clonotype: Its target is unknown.

MiXCR, applied by TCRdb to the RT-PCR reads, yields one record per CDR3 protein. This sample has 650,000 to 850,000 distinct CDR3 sequences, with about 14% found just once. This CDR3 is built from 17 residues. V was pared by 2 bases and J by 13 bases, with 19 bases of the junction left unmatched. Germline V gene lookup returns CDR1 MNHEY and CDR2 SVGAGI. The clonotype comes from a man between 50 and 59 years old who received an inactivated influenza vaccine. The rearrangement links TRBV6-5 to TRBJ1-2; TRBD1 aligns across 10 bases. Sequenced material: PBMCs from blood, taken about 14 days before vaccination. This CDR3 reads CASSYTSSSGQGLLITF. As DNA, the CDR3 is TGTGCCAGCAGTTACACTTCGTCGTCGGGACAGGGGTTGCTGATCACCTTC.